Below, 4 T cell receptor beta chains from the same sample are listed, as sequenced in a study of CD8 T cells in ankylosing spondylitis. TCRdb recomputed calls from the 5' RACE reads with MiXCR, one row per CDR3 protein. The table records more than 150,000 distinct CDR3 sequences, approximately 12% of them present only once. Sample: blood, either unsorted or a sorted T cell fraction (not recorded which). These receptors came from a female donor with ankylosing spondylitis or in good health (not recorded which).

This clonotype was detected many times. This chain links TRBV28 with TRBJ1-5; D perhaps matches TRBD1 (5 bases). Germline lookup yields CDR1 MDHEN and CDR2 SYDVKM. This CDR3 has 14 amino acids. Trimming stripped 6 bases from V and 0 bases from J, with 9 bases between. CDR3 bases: TGTGCCAGCAGAAACAGGTTTAGCAATCAGCCCCAGCATTTT. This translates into CASRNRFSNQPQHF.

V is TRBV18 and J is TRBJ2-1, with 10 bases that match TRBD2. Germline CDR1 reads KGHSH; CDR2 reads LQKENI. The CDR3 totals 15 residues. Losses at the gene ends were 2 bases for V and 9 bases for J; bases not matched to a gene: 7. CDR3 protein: CASSPSSGREGEQFF. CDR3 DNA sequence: TGTGCCAGCTCACCAAGCAGCGGGAGGGAGGGTGAGCAGTTCTTC.

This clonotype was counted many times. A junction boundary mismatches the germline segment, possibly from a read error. The CDR3 DNA reads as TGCAGCGTTTACAGGGTTGGTGGTCTCTTTTTC. Its translation is CSVYRVGGLFF. The chain has TRBV29-1 and TRBJ1-2; possible D gene TRBD1, 6 bases. Germline V gene sequence: CDR1 SQVTM, CDR2 ANQGSEA. The CDR3 loop spans 11 amino acids.

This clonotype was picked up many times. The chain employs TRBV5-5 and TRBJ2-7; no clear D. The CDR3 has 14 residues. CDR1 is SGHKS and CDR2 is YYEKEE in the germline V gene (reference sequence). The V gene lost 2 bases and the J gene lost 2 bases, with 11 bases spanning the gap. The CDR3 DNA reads TGTGCCAGCAGCTTTCCGGGCAGGACCTACGAGCAGTACTTC. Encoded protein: CASSFPGRTYEQYF.